This T cell receptor beta chain derives from a study of blood T cell repertoires in COVID-19. Study at large: T cells, B-cell-depleted T cells, or PBMCs supplied cDNA or gDNA.

Germline-derived CDR1 and CDR2 are KGHSY and FQNENV. V gave up 4 bases and J gave up 3 bases, with 12 bases separating them. The CDR3 totals 15 residues. Original data processing: Amplifying reference gene primers gave estimates of nucleated cell counts. TCRdb's copy holds only in-frame clones and misses some; the assay was immunoSEQ multiplex PCR. V and J calls and clone size are those listed in that table; D and trimming were worked out from the DNA. This sample carries 250,000 or so clones, 91% of them seen once, and the ten largest clones take 2.8%. Those who participated ranged in age from roughly 18 to 89 years and resided in roughly 26 US areas. Clinical history reported by participants formed the basis on which cohorts were assigned.

The sequencing sample was made of PBMCs or T cells enriched from blood (not recorded which). The genes are TRBV16 and TRBJ2-2; D perhaps matches TRBD1 (5 bases). The receptor was isolated from a man aged 40-50 years who had been exposed to COVID-19. This CDR3 is CASSPRRVDTGELFF. The CDR3 DNA follows: TGTGCCAGCAGCCCACGCAGGGTGGACACCGGGGAGCTGTTTTTT.